The rows below give T cell receptor beta chains drawn from one sample of a study of blood T cell repertoires in COVID-19. Repertoires were generated with immunoSEQ multiplex PCR, while TCRdb's copy carries only in-frame clones and drops some. There are approximately 210,000 clones in the sample; roughly 94% occur only once, and 0.95% to 1.5% lies in the top ten. The sequencing sample was made of peripheral blood. Receptors originate from a man between 25 and 39 years old with acute or convalescent COVID-19. The CDR3 runs from the conserved cysteine through the conserved F or W. The D gene is left open where the match is weak. The size entry is marked missing in some rows and otherwise reads once, few, many or a size class.

J	D	size	V	DNA	CDR3
TRBJ2-1	.	.	TRBV11-2	TGTGCCAGCAGCTTGGGCTCGGACAATGAGCAGTTCTTC	CASSLGSDNEQFF
TRBJ1-5	TRBD1	.	TRBV28	TGTGCCAGCAGGGGGACAGGGGATGTTCAGCCCCAGCATTTT	CASRGTGDVQPQHF
TRBJ1-5	.	few	TRBV7-9	TGTGCCAGCAGCTTATGGGGGGATCAGCCCCAGCATTTT	CASSLWGDQPQHF
TRBJ2-1	.	.	TRBV11-3	TGTGCCAGCAGCTTAGGCAGGGGCACTTACAATGAGCAGTTCTTC	CASSLGRGTYNEQFF
TRBJ2-5	TRBD1	.	TRBV5-6	TGTGCCAGCAGCCGACCGCAGGGGGCAGAGACCCAGTACTTC	CASSRPQGAETQYF
TRBJ1-6	.	.	TRBV3-1/TRBV3-2	TGTGCCAGCAGCCAAGGACAGAGTAATTCACCCCTCCACTTT	CASSQGQSNSPLHF
TRBJ1-1	.	.	TRBV10-2	TGCGCCAGCAGCATAGGACAGTTGAACACTGAAGCTTTCTTT	CASSIGQLNTEAFF
TRBJ2-2	TRBD2	.	TRBV29-1	TGCAGCGTTGGTATACTAGCGGGAGACACCGGGGAGCTGTTTTTT	CSVGILAGDTGELFF
TRBJ2-7	TRBD2	.	TRBV5-1	TGCGCCAGCAGGAAGCTATGGACTAGCGGGGGTTCCTACGAGCAGTACTTC	CASRKLWTSGGSYEQYF
TRBJ2-2	.	.	TRBV7-2	TGTGCCAGCAGCACATACCAGCGGGTCGGGACCGGGGAGCTGTTTTTT	CASSTYQRVGTGELFF
TRBJ2-5	.	.	TRBV15	TGTGCCACCAGCCCGGTGATGGAGACCCAGTACTTC	CATSPVMETQYF
TRBJ2-1	.	.	TRBV5-3	TGTGCCAGAAAGATCCGGGACAACTACAATGAGCAGTTCTTC	CARKIRDNYNEQFF
TRBJ2-2	TRBD2	.	TRBV3-1/TRBV3-2	TGTGCCAGCAGCCAAGGCACGGGAGGGGCCGGGGAGCTGTTTTTT	CASSQGTGGAGELFF
TRBJ2-1	TRBD2	.	TRBV6-6	TGTGCCAGCAGCCGACTTTTAGCGGGAGGATATTACAATGAGCAGTTCTTC	CASSRLLAGGYYNEQFF
TRBJ1-5	TRBD1	.	TRBV2	TGTGCCAGCAGTGTACAGGGGGTAAGCAATCAGCCCCAGCATTTT	CASSVQGVSNQPQHF
TRBJ1-2	.	.	TRBV29-1	TGCAGCGTTTCGACACGCTGGGACTATGGCTACACCTTC	CSVSTRWDYGYTF
TRBJ1-5	.	.	TRBV4-2	TGTGCCAGCAGCCAAGATCTAGTACCTAGCAATCAGCCCCAGCATTTT	CASSQDLVPSNQPQHF
TRBJ1-1	.	.	TRBV28	TGTGCCAGCACCATTGACACTGAAGCTTTCTTT	CASTIDTEAFF
TRBJ1-1	.	once	TRBV30	TGTGCCAGGGGACGGGTGAACACTGAAGCTTTCTTT	CARGRVNTEAFF
TRBJ2-1	TRBD1	many	TRBV7-3	TGTGCCAGCAGCTCGTCAGGGGGCGAGCAGTTCTTC	CASSSSGGEQFF
TRBJ1-5	.	.	TRBV4-2	TGTGCCAGCAGCCAAGTTACATATAGCAATCAGCCCCAGCATTTT	CASSQVTYSNQPQHF
TRBJ2-6	.	.	TRBV5-4	TGTGCCAGCAGCTTAGGACAGAGTCCTTCTGGGGCCAACGTCCTGACTTTC	CASSLGQSPSGANVLTF
TRBJ2-5	.	.	TRBV5-1	TGCGCCAGCAGGTTACGGGATCCCCAAGAGACCCAGTACTTC	CASRLRDPQETQYF
TRBJ2-1	TRBD2	.	TRBV9	TGTGCCAGCAGCGTAGAGGGCGGGAGTGGCGATGAGCAGTTCTTC	CASSVEGGSGDEQFF
TRBJ2-7	.	.	TRBV18	TGTGCCAGCTCCCTTGGGCGAGGGTACGAGCAGTACTTC	CASSLGRGYEQYF
TRBJ2-7	TRBD2	.	TRBV5-1	TGCGCCAGCAGCTTGAAGGCGGACGGACTAGCGGGGAACTCCTACGAGCAGTACTTC	CASSLKADGLAGNSYEQYF
TRBJ2-1	TRBD2	.	TRBV19	TGTGCCAGTAGTAACGGACTAGCGGGAGGGCAGAATGAGCAGTTCTTC	CASSNGLAGGQNEQFF
TRBJ2-3	TRBD2	.	TRBV28	TGTGCCAGCAGTTTACCTCCACGGACTAGCGGGAGACGGGATACGCAGTATTTT	CASSLPPRTSGRRDTQYF
TRBJ1-6	.	.	TRBV7-3	TGTGCCAGCAGCTTAAACTCCGATAATTCACCCCTCCACTTT	CASSLNSDNSPLHF
TRBJ1-6	.	.	TRBV6-5	TGTGCCAGCAGTTACGGCAGTAATTCACCCCTCCACTTT	CASSYGSNSPLHF
TRBJ1-5	.	.	TRBV28	TGTGCCAGCAGCGCAGGGTCTGGGAATCAGCCCCAGCATTTT	CASSAGSGNQPQHF
TRBJ2-1	TRBD2	.	TRBV27	TGTGCCAGCAGCCCGTGGCTAGCGGGAGACCGCATATTAAAAAATGAGCAGTTCTTC	CASSPWLAGDRILKNEQFF
TRBJ1-5	.	once	TRBV3-1/TRBV3-2	TGTGCCAGCAGTCAGAGGGGGAGCAATCAGCCCCAGCATTTT	CASSQRGSNQPQHF
TRBJ1-4	TRBD1	.	TRBV13	TGTGCCAGCAGCTTAGGTCCTAGGGACAGGGAGAATGAAAAACTGTTTTTT	CASSLGPRDRENEKLFF
TRBJ2-7	TRBD1	.	TRBV27	TGTGCCAGCAGAACCAGACAGGGGCGGCGAAACTCCTACGAGCAGTACTTC	CASRTRQGRRNSYEQYF
TRBJ1-5	.	.	TRBV29-1	TGCAGCGTTGGGGAGGCCAACAATCAGCCCCAGCATTTT	CSVGEANNQPQHF
TRBJ1-5	.	few	TRBV4-2	TGTGCCAGCAGCCAGGAAAGGGGTGGCAATCAGCCCCAGCATTTT	CASSQERGGNQPQHF
TRBJ1-2	.	.	TRBV19	TGTGCCAGTACCCTTCGGGGTGGGTATGGCTACACCTTC	CASTLRGGYGYTF
TRBJ2-3	.	.	TRBV5-1	TGCGCCAGCAGCACAGATACTACAGATACGCAGTATTTT	CASSTDTTDTQYF
TRBJ1-4	TRBD1	.	TRBV18	TGTGCCAGCTCACCAGGACAGGCCGCAACTAATGAAAAACTGTTTTTT	CASSPGQAATNEKLFF
TRBJ1-6	.	.	TRBV5-1	TGCGCCAGCAGCTTGGGACAGCGAGATTCACCCCTCCACTTT	CASSLGQRDSPLHF
TRBJ1-1	.	.	TRBV27	TGTGCCAGCAGGTACAGGGTCCCGGCTGAAGCTTTCTTT	CASRYRVPAEAFF
TRBJ1-2	TRBD1	.	TRBV18	TGTGCCAGCTCAACCGAACCTCGACAGGGGCGAACCTTC	CASSTEPRQGRTF